The 27 T cell receptor beta chains below come from one sample, sequenced in a study of CD8+ T cells in alopecia areata. After isolation, RNA underwent reverse transcription to generate cDNA as the sequencing template. Assay: immunoSEQ multiplex PCR; the TCRdb copy retains only in-frame clones and omits some. The profile shows roughly 200,000 clones, roughly 64% of them singletons. As to treatment: oral pan-JAK inhibitor, 5-10 mg twice daily. The starting material was CD8+ T cells sorted from blood, obtained at week 24, from a patient treated with tofacitinib. The source of these receptors is a human donor with alopecia areata.

The genes are TRBV29-1 and TRBJ2-7; D might be TRBD2 (5 bases). Germline V gives CDR1 SQVTM, CDR2 ANQGSEA. The germline V and J ends were trimmed by 7 bases and 3 bases, with 19 bases remaining between them. This CDR3 has 14 residues. CDR3 coding DNA: TGCAGCGATCCAGAGACCCCGGGAAACTACGAGCAGTACTTC. The encoded protein is CSDPETPGNYEQYF.

V gene TRBV13 combines with J gene TRBJ2-7; D call uncertain. CDR1 and CDR2 from the germline V gene are PRHDT and FYEKMQ (reference sequence). The CDR3 contains 14 residues. Deletions cut 5 bases from V and 3 bases from J, with 14 bases between. This CDR3 is CASSHAQDRYEQYF. CDR3 coding DNA: TGTGCCAGCAGCCACGCCCAGGACCGCTACGAGCAGTACTTC.

The chain has TRBV30 and TRBJ1-1; D gene unclear. The V and J ends lost 4 bases and 0 bases respectively, with 9 bases between them. There are 13 residues in the CDR3. Germline V gives CDR1 GTSNPN, CDR2 SVGIG (reference sequence). CDR3 region: CAWNLRVNTEAFF. CDR3 DNA sequence: TGTGCCTGGAACCTTCGGGTGAACACTGAAGCTTTCTTT.

The table lists this clone with a count of one. The rearrangement uses TRBV6-1 and TRBJ1-1; the D gene is possibly TRBD1 (5 bases). Trimming stripped 3 bases from V and 1 base from J, with 6 bases between. The CDR3 totals 13 residues. In germline, CDR1 is MNHNS, CDR2 SASEGT. The DNA for the CDR3 is TGTGCCAGCAGTGATGGGGGGAACACTGAAGCTTTCTTT. Its translation: CASSDGGNTEAFF.

This clone was found a few times. One end of the junction varies from germline; a read error may be responsible. The chain carries TRBV9 and TRBJ1-2; D not certain. Germline-derived CDR1 and CDR2 are SGDLS and YYNGEE. The CDR3 spans 11 residues. The CDR3 protein is CASSVVIDGNF. The DNA of the CDR3 is TGTGCCAGCAGCGTAGTTATCGACGGGAACTTC.

The genes are TRBV11-2 and TRBJ2-1; tentatively, D is TRBD1 (6 bases). The V gene lost 1 base and the J gene lost 2 bases, with 15 bases spanning the gap. Germline loops: CDR1 SGHAT, CDR2 FQNNGV. The CDR3 sequence is 17 residues long. The CDR3 DNA sequence: TGTGCCAGCAGCTTAGTGGGCGCCAGGGGAGCCTACAATGAGCAGTTCTTC. Protein sequence: CASSLVGARGAYNEQFF.

This clone was counted only a few times. The V call is TRBV4-1, the J call TRBJ2-7; D may be TRBD2 (6 bases). The CDR3 runs 17 residues. The germline V gene encodes CDR1 MGHRA and CDR2 YSYEKL. Trimming left V 0 bases short and J 5 bases short, with 20 bases between. CDR3 nucleotides: TGCGCCAGCAGCCAAGATGCCTGGAGGGGTGAGGTCCACGAGCAGTACTTC. Protein product: CASSQDAWRGEVHEQYF.

This clone appeared a few times. The gene calls are TRBV29-1 and TRBJ2-2; D possibly corresponds to TRBD1 (5 bases). Germline loops: CDR1 SQVTM, CDR2 ANQGSEA. V was pared by 7 bases and J by 4 bases, with 13 bases between. The CDR3 loop spans 13 amino acids. The CDR3 DNA reads as TGCAGCGCCGGCAGGGCTACCACCGGGGAGCTGTTTTTT. Encoded protein: CSAGRATTGELFF.

Comments on this clone: Compared with germline, one end of the junction differs, possibly owing to a read error. Other DNA variants within this sample encode the same CDR3. V usage is TRBV12-5 and J usage is TRBJ2-5, with unresolved D. Germline-derived CDR1 and CDR2 are LGHNT and FRNRAP. CDR3 length: 15 residues. This chain's CDR3 is CASGLVHGQLEAQYF. In nucleotides, the CDR3 is TGTGCTAGTGGTCTGGTGCACGGCCAGCTTGAGGCCCAGTACTTC.

The chain combines TRBV25-1 with TRBJ1-6, with D maybe TRBD1 (5 bases). There are 15 residues in the CDR3. Germline lookup yields CDR1 MGHDK and CDR2 SYGVNS. Trimming left V 1 base short and J 8 bases short, with 12 bases between. The CDR3 nucleotides are TGTGCCAGCAGTGAATGGATGGGGCGCGATTCACCCCTCCACTTT. Translating gives CASSEWMGRDSPLHF.

This chain connects TRBV4-1 to TRBJ2-5; tentative D call: TRBD1 (5 bases). The CDR3 totals 14 residues. V lost 1 base and J lost 2, with 8 bases in between. The V gene's germline CDR1 is MGHRA and CDR2 YSYEKL. For the CDR3, the DNA is TGCGCCAGCAGCCAAGGGGCAGGGCAAGAGACCCAGTACTTC. Protein: CASSQGAGQETQYF.

The chain employs TRBV14 and TRBJ2-1; D unresolved. V lost 4 bases, J lost 2 bases, and 18 bases lay in between. The germline V gene has CDR1 SGHDN and CDR2 FVKESK. The CDR3 consists of 17 residues. The CDR3 nucleotides are TGTGCCAGCAGCCGGCGAAGGAGCTTTGACGCCTACAATGAGCAGTTCTTC. Protein: CASSRRRSFDAYNEQFF.

This clone came up a few times. The rearrangement joins TRBV7-6 to TRBJ2-7; 9 bases are shared with TRBD2. The CDR3 covers 14 residues. After removal of 1 base from V and 3 bases from J, the junction contained 1 base not matched to a gene. Germline V CDR1 and CDR2: SGHVS, FNYEAQ. The CDR3: CASSLGRGGYEQYF. In DNA, the CDR3 is TGTGCCAGCAGCTTAGGGCGGGGGGGCTACGAGCAGTACTTC.

The J gene is TRBJ1-5, the V gene TRBV25-1, with D perhaps TRBD1 (5 bases). Per the germline V gene, CDR1 is MGHDK and CDR2 is SYGVNS. CDR3 length equals 14 residues. The ends were cut back, 1 base at V and 7 bases at J, with 11 bases in the middle. The CDR3 DNA sequence: TGTGCCAGCAGTGAATGGGGGGTTGGGCAGCCCCAGCATTTT. Protein: CASSEWGVGQPQHF.

This clone was seen a handful of times. The chain employs TRBV29-1 and TRBJ2-2; TRBD1 agrees at 12 bases. The CDR3 totals 17 residues. Per the germline V gene, CDR1 is SQVTM and CDR2 is ANQGSEA. The trim removed 7 bases at V and 7 bases at J, leaving 16 bases unmatched. This CDR3 is CSAQGLPGQGAGGELFF. CDR3 bases: TGCAGCGCCCAGGGGCTACCGGGACAGGGGGCCGGCGGGGAGCTGTTTTTT.

This clone was counted a few times. This chain connects TRBV28 to TRBJ2-3, with D tentatively TRBD1 (6 bases). V lost 5 bases, J lost 3 bases, and 15 bases lay in between. CDR1 is MDHEN and CDR2 is SYDVKM in the germline V gene. This CDR3 spans 15 amino acids. The CDR3 coding sequence is TGTGCCAGCAGTCGGGGACAACGGGCTACAGATACGCAGTATTTT. Translation: CASSRGQRATDTQYF. Together with reference TRBV28 and TRBJ2-3, the CDR3 gives the full variable domain: DVKVTQSSRYLVKRTGEKVFLECVQDMDHENMFWYRQDPGLGLRLIYFSYDVKMKEKGDIPEGYSVSREKKERFSLILESASTNQTSMYLCASSRGQRATDTQYFGPGTRLTVL.

This clone has a single count. This chain links TRBV30 with TRBJ2-2; TRBD1 agrees at 10 bases. The germline V gene has CDR1 GTSNPN and CDR2 SVGIG (reference sequence). The CDR3 has 17 amino acids. V dropped 0 bases and J dropped 0; count of bases not matched to a gene: 4. For the CDR3, the DNA is TGTGCCTGGAGTGTTGACAGGGGGCATACGAACACCGGGGAGCTGTTTTTT. This codes for CAWSVDRGHTNTGELFF.

This clone appeared a few times. The rearrangement links TRBV29-1 to TRBJ2-1, with a tentative D call TRBD2 (6 bases). CDR1 is SQVTM and CDR2 is ANQGSEA in the germline V gene. This CDR3 has 12 amino acids. The V end was cut by 7 bases, the J end by 7 bases, with 14 bases between. CDR3 coding DNA: TGCAGCGCCCCGGGACTCCGTAATGAGCAGTTCTTC. It translates to CSAPGLRNEQFF.

CDR3 in amino acids: CASSLGLASNEQFF. CDR3 nucleotide sequence: TGTGCCAGCAGCTTGGGACTAGCGAGCAATGAGCAGTTCTTC. V is TRBV5-6 and J is TRBJ2-1; 8 bases map to TRBD2. The germline V gene encodes CDR1 SGHDT and CDR2 YYEEEE. V lost 0 bases, J lost 6 bases, and 2 bases stayed unmatched. There are 14 residues in the CDR3.

The genes are TRBV29-1 and TRBJ2-5; D possibly uses TRBD1 or TRBD2 (5 bases each). The CDR3 has 12 amino acids. CDR1 and CDR2 (germline): SQVTM, ANQGSEA. The V and J ends lost 5 bases and 1 base respectively, with 8 bases between them. The CDR3 DNA sequence: TGCAGCGTTTCGGGGACCCAAGAGACCCAGTACTTC. Translating it yields CSVSGTQETQYF.

This sequence joins TRBV20-1 and TRBJ1-1; tentative D call: TRBD1 (5 bases). This CDR3 comprises 8 residues. The germline CDR1 and CDR2 sequences are DFQATT and SNEGSKA (reference sequence). As DNA, the CDR3 is TGCGGCATCCGGGGGGCTTTCTTT. This gives the protein CGIRGAFF.

The chain is built from TRBV15 and TRBJ2-3, with D possibly TRBD2 on 6 matching bases. The V and J ends lost 3 bases and 2 bases respectively, with 12 bases between them. The CDR3 covers 15 residues. Germline CDR1 reads LNHNV; CDR2 reads YYDKDF (reference sequence). The CDR3 nucleotides read TGTGCCACCAGCAGGGGGGACTTCCACACAGATACGCAGTATTTT. Residues: CATSRGDFHTDTQYF.

Of note for this clone: Other DNA sequences in this specimen translate into the identical CDR3. This rearrangement joins TRBV6-5 to TRBJ2-7; TRBD2 is a possible D gene (6 bases). Germline loops: CDR1 MNHEY, CDR2 SVGAGI. Trimming took off 0 bases at V and 1 base at J, with 7 bases between the two ends. The CDR3 is 14 amino acids. The CDR3 DNA reads TGTGCCAGCAGTTACTCACGGGGGTCCTACGAGCAGTACTTC. Residues: CASSYSRGSYEQYF.

J is TRBJ2-7 and V is TRBV7-9; 8 nucleotides match TRBD1. Per germline, CDR1 SEHNR and CDR2 FQNEAQ (reference sequence). After removal of 3 bases from V and 4 bases from J, the junction contained 5 bases not matched to a gene. The CDR3 runs 14 residues. CDR3 sequence reads: CASSLTGVKYEQYF. CDR3 sequence (DNA): TGTGCCAGCAGCTTGACAGGGGTCAAGTACGAGCAGTACTTC.

About this clone itself: A read error may explain this, as a much larger clone is one base away. The same CDR3 is also encoded by other DNA sequences in this sample. The chain joins TRBV19 to TRBJ1-1; D remains unclear. From germline, CDR1 is LNHDA and CDR2 SQIVND (reference sequence). V lost 3 bases and J lost 5, with 7 bases in between. The CDR3 is 12 residues long. CDR3 amino acids: CASSISRTEAFF. The CDR3 nucleotides are TGTGCCAGTAGTATCTCCCGGACTGAAGCTTTCTTT.

A single count supports this clone. Sequence at one end of the junction differs from germline and may be a read error. The chain employs TRBV7-2 and TRBJ2-7; D not resolved. The CDR3 extends over 10 amino acids. Germline lookup yields CDR1 SGHTA and CDR2 FQGNSA. DNA for the CDR3: TGTGCCAGCAGCTCCAACGAGCAGTACTTC. Its translation: CASSSNEQYF.

The chain links TRBV4-1 to TRBJ2-1, with 8 bases fitting TRBD1. Unmatched junction bases numbered 7, after V lost 0 bases and J lost 6 bases. CDR3 length: 16 amino acids. Germline-derived CDR1 and CDR2 are MGHRA and YSYEKL. Here the CDR3 reads CASSQDRAGGGNEQFF. The CDR3, as DNA: TGCGCCAGCAGCCAAGACAGGGCAGGGGGCGGCAATGAGCAGTTCTTC.